The T cell receptor (beta chain) under discussion was sequenced for a study of blood T cell repertoires in COVID-19. For the study at large: Samples representing acute and convalescent COVID-19 were sourced from the United States, Italy and Spain. T cells, B-cell-depleted T cells, or PBMCs supplied cDNA or gDNA.

Participants came from some 23 US areas, aged roughly 18 to 95 years. Original analysis: Reference gene primer amplification in the assay estimated nucleated cell counts. Sequencing was performed with immunoSEQ multiplex PCR; in TCRdb, only in-frame clones are kept and a portion is missing. V and J calls and clone size are as listed in that table; D and trimming were resolved from the DNA. The repertoire consists of some 97,000 clones, with roughly 85% occurring once and the leading ten covering under 3.5%. Per germline, CDR1 GTSNPN and CDR2 SVGIG (reference sequence). The CDR3 is 16 residues long. The J segment lost 5 bases and the V segment lost 8 bases, leaving 13 bases of the junction unmatched.

The V gene is TRBV30, the J gene TRBJ2-1, with 12 nucleotides matching TRBD2. The receptor was isolated from a woman in her forties or fifties who had recovered from COVID-19. Sequenced material: PBMCs or T cells enriched from blood (not recorded which). CDR3 amino acids: CAGWKVTSGGNNEQFF. For the CDR3, the DNA is TGTGCCGGGTGGAAGGTGACTAGCGGGGGAAACAATGAGCAGTTCTTC.